This entry is about one TCR beta chain. The method was immunoSEQ multiplex PCR; TCRdb's version includes in-frame clones alone and lacks a portion of them. The sample has 170,000 or so clones, 88% seen once. This specimen comes from a study of blood T cell repertoires in COVID-19. Across the whole study: COVID-19 samples from acute and convalescent phases originated in the United States, Italy and Spain.

CDR3 length equals 16 residues. Trimming at V came to 5 bases and at J to 3 bases, leaving 11 bases not matched to a gene. CDR1 is MDHEN and CDR2 is SYDVKM in the germline V gene. Living in roughly 23 US areas, the participants were between roughly 18 and 89 years of age. Participants had their cohort set by participant-reported clinical history. Recovery meant two consecutive negative NP/OP PCR tests, professional clearance, or resolved symptoms. The chain couples TRBV28 to TRBJ1-1; 8 positions match TRBD1. Sequencing used PBMCs or T cells enriched from blood (not recorded which). The sequence was collected from a woman aged 18-29 years who had recovered from COVID-19. DNA for the CDR3: TGTGCCAGCAGTGTCCCGGGACAGGTATGGGACACTGAAGCTTTCTTT. Its translation is CASSVPGQVWDTEAFF.